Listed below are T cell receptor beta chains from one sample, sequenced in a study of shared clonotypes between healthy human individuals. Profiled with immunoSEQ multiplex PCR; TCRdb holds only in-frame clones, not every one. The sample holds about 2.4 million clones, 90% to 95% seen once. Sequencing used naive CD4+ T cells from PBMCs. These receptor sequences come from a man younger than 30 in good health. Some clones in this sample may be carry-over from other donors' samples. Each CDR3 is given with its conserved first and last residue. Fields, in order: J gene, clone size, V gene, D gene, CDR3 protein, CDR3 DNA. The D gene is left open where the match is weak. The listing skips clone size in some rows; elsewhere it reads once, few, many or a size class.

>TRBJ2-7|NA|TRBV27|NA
CASTFTGQGYYEQYF
TGTGCCAGCACCTTTACAGGTCAGGGTTACTACGAGCAGTACTTC
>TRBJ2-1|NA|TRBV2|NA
CASSIAAGVQFF
TGTGCCAGCAGTATAGCGGCAGGGGTGCAGTTCTTC
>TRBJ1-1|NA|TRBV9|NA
CASSVIYERLEAFF
TGTGCCAGCAGCGTAATTTATGAGCGGCTTGAAGCTTTCTTT
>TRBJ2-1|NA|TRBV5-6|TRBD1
CASSAGTGISYNEQFF
TGTGCCAGCAGCGCCGGGACAGGGATATCCTACAATGAGCAGTTCTTC
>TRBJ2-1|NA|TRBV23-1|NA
CASSQSSVPKGYNEQFF
TGCGCCAGCAGTCAATCCTCAGTCCCAAAGGGGTACAATGAGCAGTTCTTC
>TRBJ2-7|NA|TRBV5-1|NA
CASSLSGGSSYEQYF
TGCGCCAGCAGCTTGTCTGGCGGGTCCTCCTACGAGCAGTACTTC
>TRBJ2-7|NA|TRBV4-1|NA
CASSTPGTREQYF
TGCGCCAGCAGCACTCCCGGGACTCGCGAGCAGTACTTC
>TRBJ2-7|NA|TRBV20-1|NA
CSARVSYEQYF
TGCAGTGCTAGGGTCTCCTACGAGCAGTACTTC
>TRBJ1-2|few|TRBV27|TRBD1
CASAGGPVGVGYTF
TGTGCCAGCGCAGGGGGCCCTGTGGGCGTTGGCTACACCTTC
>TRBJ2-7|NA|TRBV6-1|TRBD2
CASSEYLAGEVYEQYF
TGTGCCAGCAGTGAATATTTGGCGGGAGAGGTCTACGAGCAGTACTTC
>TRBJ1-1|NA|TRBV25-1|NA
CASSEYWQKAPEAFF
TGTGCCAGCAGTGAATATTGGCAGAAGGCGCCTGAAGCTTTCTTT
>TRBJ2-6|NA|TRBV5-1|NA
CASSLGRASGANVLTF
TGCGCCAGCAGCTTGGGCAGGGCCTCTGGGGCCAACGTCCTGACTTTC
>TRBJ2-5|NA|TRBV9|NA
CASSVGGAGETQYF
TGTGCCAGCAGCGTAGGAGGGGCAGGAGAGACCCAGTACTTC
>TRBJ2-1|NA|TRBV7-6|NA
CASSPLSRGDEQFF
TGTGCCAGCAGCCCTCTGTCCCGCGGGGATGAGCAGTTCTTC
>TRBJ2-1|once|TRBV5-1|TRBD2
CASSFGLAGLYNEQFF
TGCGCCAGCAGCTTCGGACTAGCGGGACTCTACAATGAGCAGTTCTTC
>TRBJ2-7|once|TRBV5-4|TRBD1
CASSFPTGGEQYF
TGTGCCAGCAGCTTCCCTACAGGGGGCGAGCAGTACTTC
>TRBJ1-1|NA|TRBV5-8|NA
CASSWNWNTEAFF
TGTGCCAGCAGCTGGAATTGGAACACTGAAGCTTTCTTT
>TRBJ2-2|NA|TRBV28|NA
CASSWFRLFNTGELFF
TGTGCCAGCAGTTGGTTCAGACTGTTTAACACCGGGGAGCTGTTTTTT
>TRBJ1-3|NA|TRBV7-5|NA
CVRSLVPPTGTSGNTIYF
TGTGTCAGAAGCTTAGTGCCCCCGACAGGCACCTCTGGAAACACCATATATTTT
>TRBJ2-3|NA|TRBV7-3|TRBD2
CASRKGGTSLPGTDTQYF
TGTGCCAGCCGAAAAGGAGGGACTAGCCTTCCCGGAACAGATACGCAGTATTTT
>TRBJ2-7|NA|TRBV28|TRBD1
CASKTSGTGGYEQYF
TGTGCCAGCAAGACCTCCGGGACAGGGGGATACGAGCAGTACTTC
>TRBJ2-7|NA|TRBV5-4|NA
CASSVGLSSYEQYF
TGTGCCAGCAGCGTGGGCCTAAGCTCCTACGAGCAGTACTTC
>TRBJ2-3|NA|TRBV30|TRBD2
CAWSLGGRDGTDTQYF
TGTGCCTGGAGTCTTGGCGGGAGGGATGGCACAGATACGCAGTATTTT
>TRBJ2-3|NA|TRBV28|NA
CASSLSSPLKAGSTDTQYF
TGTGCCAGCAGTTTATCCTCCCCACTAAAGGCGGGGAGCACAGATACGCAGTATTTT
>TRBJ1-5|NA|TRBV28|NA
CASSPAGRAGGTSNQPQHF
TGTGCCAGCAGTCCAGCCGGAAGGGCCGGGGGCACGAGCAATCAGCCCCAGCATTTT